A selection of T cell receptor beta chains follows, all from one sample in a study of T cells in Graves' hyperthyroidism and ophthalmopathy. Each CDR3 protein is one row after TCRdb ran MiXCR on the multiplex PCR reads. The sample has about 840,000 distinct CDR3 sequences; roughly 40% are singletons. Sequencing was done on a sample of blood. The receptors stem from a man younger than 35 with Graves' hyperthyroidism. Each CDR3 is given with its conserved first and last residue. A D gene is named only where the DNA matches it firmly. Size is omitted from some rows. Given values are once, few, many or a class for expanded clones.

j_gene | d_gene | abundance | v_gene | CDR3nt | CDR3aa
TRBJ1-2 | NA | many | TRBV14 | TGTGCCAGCAGCAAGATCGGATCAGGGTCCTATGGCTACACCTTC | CASSKIGSGSYGYTF
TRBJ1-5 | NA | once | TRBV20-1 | TGCAGTGCTAGACAGGGTGTCCAGCATTTT | CSARQGVQHF
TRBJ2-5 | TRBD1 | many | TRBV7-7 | TGTGCTAGCAGCTTTGGCAGGGGGATAGAGACCCAGTACTTC | CASSFGRGIETQYF
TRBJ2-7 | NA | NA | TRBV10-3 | TGTGCCAACGGCGGGAACTCCTACGAGCAGTACTTC | CANGGNSYEQYF
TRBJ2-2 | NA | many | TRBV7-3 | TGTGCCAGCAGCTTAATTCCCGGGGAGCTGTTTTTT | CASSLIPGELFF
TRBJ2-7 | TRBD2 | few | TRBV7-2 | TGTGCCAGCAGCTTCACCCCCGGGGGGGCCTACGAGCAGTACTTC | CASSFTPGGAYEQYF
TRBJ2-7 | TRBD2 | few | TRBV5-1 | TGCGCCAGCAGCTTGACTAGCGGGGGGACCTACGAGCAGTACTTC | CASSLTSGGTYEQYF
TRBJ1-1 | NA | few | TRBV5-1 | TGCGCCAGCAGCTTTTACCCGGACAGCATGAACACTGAAGCTTTCTTT | CASSFYPDSMNTEAFF
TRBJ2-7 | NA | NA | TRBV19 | TGTGCCAGTAGTATGTTCTTCTCCTACGAGCAGTACTTC | CASSMFFSYEQYF
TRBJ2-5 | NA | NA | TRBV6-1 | TGTGCCAGCAGTGAAGAAGGCTCGCTAGTGAACCTGGGGACCCAGTACTTC | CASSEEGSLVNLGTQYF
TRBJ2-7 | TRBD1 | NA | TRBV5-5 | TGCGCCAGCAGCCGCGATGGGACAGGGGGCGCCTACGAGCAGTACTTC | CASSRDGTGGAYEQYF
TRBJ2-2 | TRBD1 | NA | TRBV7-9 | TGTGCCAGCAGCTTGATCGGGACAGGGGACACCGGGGAGCTGTTTTTT | CASSLIGTGDTGELFF
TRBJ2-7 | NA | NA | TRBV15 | TGTGCCACCAGCAGAGGAGTTCTCTACGAGCAGTACTTC | CATSRGVLYEQYF
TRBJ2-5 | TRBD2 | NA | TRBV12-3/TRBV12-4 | TGTGCCAGCAGTCTAGGGACTAGCGAGGAGACCCAGTACTTC | CASSLGTSEETQYF
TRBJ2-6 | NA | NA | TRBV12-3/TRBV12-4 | TGTGCCAGCAGAGTACAGACTTTC | CASRVQTF
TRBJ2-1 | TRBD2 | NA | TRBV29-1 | TGCAGCGTTTGGGGGGGAGTAGGGCAGTTCTTC | CSVWGGVGQFF
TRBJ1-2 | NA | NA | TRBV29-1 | TGCAGCGTCATAGCGGGTGGCTACACCTTC | CSVIAGGYTF
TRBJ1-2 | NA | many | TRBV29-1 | TGCAGCGTTGAAAGGACAAAAGACTATGGCTACACCTTC | CSVERTKDYGYTF
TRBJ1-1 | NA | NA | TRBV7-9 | TGTGCCAGCAGCCCCCGACCGGGGGGGCCGTACACTGAAGCTTTCTTT | CASSPRPGGPYTEAFF
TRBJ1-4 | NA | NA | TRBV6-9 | TGTGCCAGCAGTGTGGTCGAATCAACTAATGAAAAACTGTTTTTT | CASSVVESTNEKLFF
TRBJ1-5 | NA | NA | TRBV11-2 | TGTGCCAGCAGCCAAGGGGCGGGAGTACCGCCCCAGCATTTT | CASSQGAGVPPQHF
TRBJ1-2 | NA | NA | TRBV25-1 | TGTGCTAGAGATTTCGGGGGCCCTGGCTACACCTTC | CARDFGGPGYTF
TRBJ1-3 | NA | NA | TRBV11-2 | TGTGCCAGCAGCGGCAAAAGTGGGGTGGGGAACACCATATATTTT | CASSGKSGVGNTIYF
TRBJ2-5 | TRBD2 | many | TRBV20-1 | TGCAGTGCTAGGACACTAGCGGGGGTTCTTGCGACCCAGTACTTC | CSARTLAGVLATQYF
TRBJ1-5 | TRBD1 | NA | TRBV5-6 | TGTGCCAGCAGCTTCGGGACAGGGAGGAGCAATCAGCCCCAGCATTTT | CASSFGTGRSNQPQHF
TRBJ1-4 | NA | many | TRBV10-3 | TGTGCCATCAGTGAGACACAGGGATACAATGAAAAACTGTTTTTT | CAISETQGYNEKLFF
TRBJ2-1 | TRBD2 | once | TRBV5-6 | TGTGCCAGCAGCTTGGGACTAGCTCTGGAGCAGTTCTTC | CASSLGLALEQFF
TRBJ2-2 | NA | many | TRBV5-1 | TGTGCCAGCAGCTTCGGGACCGGGGAGCTGTTTTTT | CASSFGTGELFF
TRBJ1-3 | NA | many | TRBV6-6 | TGTGCCAGCAGTTACTCGACGAGGGCCATATATTTT | CASSYSTRAIYF
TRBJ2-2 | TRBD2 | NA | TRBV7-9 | TGTGCCAGCAGCTTACAGGGGGGACTAGCTGGGGAGCTGTTTTTT | CASSLQGGLAGELFF
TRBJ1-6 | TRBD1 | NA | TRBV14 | TGTGCCAGCAGCCAGGGGGACAGCCTTAATTCACCCCTCCACTTT | CASSQGDSLNSPLHF
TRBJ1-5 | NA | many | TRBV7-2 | TGTGCCAGCAGCTGGACAGATAGCAATCAGCCCCAGCATTTT | CASSWTDSNQPQHF
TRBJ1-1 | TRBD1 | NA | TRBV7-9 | TGTGCCAGCACCCCAGACAGGGGGATGACTGAAGCTTTCTTT | CASTPDRGMTEAFF
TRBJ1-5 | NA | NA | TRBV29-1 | TGCAGCGTGTGGGGGTTGGATCAGCCCCAGCATTTT | CSVWGLDQPQHF
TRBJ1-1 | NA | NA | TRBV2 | TGTGCCAGCAGTGGGGATCGGAGGAACCTGAACACTGAAGCTTTCTTT | CASSGDRRNLNTEAFF
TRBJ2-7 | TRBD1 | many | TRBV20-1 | TGCAGTGCCCCTACAGGGGGTGCGGGGAACGAGCAGTACTTC | CSAPTGGAGNEQYF
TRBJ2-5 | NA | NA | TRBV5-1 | TGCGCCAGCAGTTACGCCCCCGAGGGGACGGAGACCCAGTACTTC | CASSYAPEGTETQYF
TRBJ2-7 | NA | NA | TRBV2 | TGTGCCAGCTTAGATGGGTTCTCCTACGAGCAGTACTTC | CASLDGFSYEQYF
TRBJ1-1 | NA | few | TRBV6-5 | TGTGCCAGCAGTTACCCCGAAGGCACTGAAGCTTTCTTT | CASSYPEGTEAFF
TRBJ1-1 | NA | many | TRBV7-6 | TGTGCCAGCAGCTTCACAGACAGCCCGAACACTGAAGCTTTCTTT | CASSFTDSPNTEAFF
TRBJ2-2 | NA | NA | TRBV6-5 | TGTGCCATCGAATGGGGGAACACCGGGGAGCTGTTTTTT | CAIEWGNTGELFF
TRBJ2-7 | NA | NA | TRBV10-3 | TGTGCCATCGAAGGGGATAATGGGGAGCAGTACTTC | CAIEGDNGEQYF
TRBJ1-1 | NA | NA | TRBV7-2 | TGTGCCAGCAGCTTGAAAGGGGGTGCCGCTGAAGCTTTCTTT | CASSLKGGAAEAFF
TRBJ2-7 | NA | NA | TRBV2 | TGTGCCAGCAGTTACTCGATTGCTTCTGCGGAGAGCTCCTACGAGCAGTACTTC | CASSYSIASAESSYEQYF
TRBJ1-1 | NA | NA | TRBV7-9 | TGTGCCAGCAGCTTAGAGGCGGGTGCTCTCCATGAAGCTTTCTTT | CASSLEAGALHEAFF
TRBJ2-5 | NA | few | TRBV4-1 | TGCGCCAGCAGCCAAGCTGGTCCCACGGGGGAGACCCAGTACTTC | CASSQAGPTGETQYF
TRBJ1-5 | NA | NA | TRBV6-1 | TGTGCCAGCAGTTACCCACAGCGTCACAATCAGCCCCAGCATTTT | CASSYPQRHNQPQHF
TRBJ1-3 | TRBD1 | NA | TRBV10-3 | TGTGCCATCAGGGGGACAGGGGGAAACACCATATATTTT | CAIRGTGGNTIYF
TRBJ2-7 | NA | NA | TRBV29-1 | TGCAGCGTTGGCGAGAAGTACGAGCAGTACTTC | CSVGEKYEQYF
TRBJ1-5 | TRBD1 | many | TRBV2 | TGTGCCAGCTCGGACAGGACCTCCAATCAGCCCCAGCATTTT | CASSDRTSNQPQHF
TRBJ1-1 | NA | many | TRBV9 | TGTGCCAGCAGCGTAGACGGCCCCAGTGAAGCTTTCTTT | CASSVDGPSEAFF
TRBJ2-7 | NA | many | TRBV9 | TGTGCCAGCAGCGTAGGGGGAAGTGGGGAGCAGTACTTC | CASSVGGSGEQYF
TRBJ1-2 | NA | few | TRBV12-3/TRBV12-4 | TGTGCCAGCAGTTTGGGGGGGCTGTCTGGCTACACCTTC | CASSLGGLSGYTF
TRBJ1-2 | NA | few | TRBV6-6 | TGTGCCAGCAGTTACCAGGACAGCGACCTCCGCTTC | CASSYQDSDLRF
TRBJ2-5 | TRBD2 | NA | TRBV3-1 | TGTGCCAGCAGTCAAGAGTCCCAACTAGCGGGGGTTTACTTC | CASSQESQLAGVYF